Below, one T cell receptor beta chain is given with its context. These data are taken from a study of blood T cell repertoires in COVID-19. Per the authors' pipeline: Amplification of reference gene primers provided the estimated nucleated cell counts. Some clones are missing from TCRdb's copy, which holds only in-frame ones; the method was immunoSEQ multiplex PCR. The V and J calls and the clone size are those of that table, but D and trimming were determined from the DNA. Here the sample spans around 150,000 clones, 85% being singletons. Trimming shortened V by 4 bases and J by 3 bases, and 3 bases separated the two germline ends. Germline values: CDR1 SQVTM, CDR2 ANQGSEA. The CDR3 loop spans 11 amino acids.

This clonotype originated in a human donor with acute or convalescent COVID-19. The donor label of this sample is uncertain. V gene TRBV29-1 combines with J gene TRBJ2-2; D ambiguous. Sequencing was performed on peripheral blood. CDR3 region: CSVVDTGELFF. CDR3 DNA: TGCAGCGTTGTAGACACCGGGGAGCTGTTTTTT.